This TCR beta chain originates from a study of cytomegalovirus exposure and HLA in healthy donors. Points from the study as a whole: Listed as cytomegalovirus-associated were about 160 TCR beta chains.

Trimming took 1 base from V and 5 from J, leaving 8 bases between them. Germline V gene data show CDR1 as SGHVS and CDR2 as FQNEAQ. The CDR3 contains 13 residues. This clone was seen only once. The antigen remains unidentified. Primers for the PCR totalled 60 Vbeta and 13 Jbeta. Some clones are missing from TCRdb's copy, which holds only in-frame ones; the method was immunoSEQ multiplex PCR. The sample gives approximately 170,000 clones, 80% to 90% of which show up once; approximately 2.5% is in the top ten. Healthy bone marrow donors supplied every sample. Sampled while nominally healthy, donors likely had unrecorded immune exposures.

The chain has TRBV7-8 and TRBJ1-1; D call uncertain. The clonotype originates from a man in his thirties or forties in good health and CMV-seropositive. What was sequenced was PBMCs. CDR3 sequence (DNA): TGTGCCAGCAGCTTAGTAAAGGAGACTGAAGCTTTCTTT. This encodes CASSLVKETEAFF.